The clone carrying this TCR beta chain appeared a single time. What it binds is unknown. The sample originates from a study of shared clonotypes between healthy human individuals. Donors were healthy HIV-negative adults without recent acute infections or vaccinations. All of the donors resided in Nashville, Tennessee, and each was a Caucasian adult. Study conclusions and caveats: Shared across four donors were about 4.8% of the naive CD4 clonotypes.

Each subset's genomic DNA was shared equally among a number of immunoSEQ plates. Sequenced by immunoSEQ multiplex PCR; TCRdb stores in-frame clones only, minus some. The sample has 2 million to 2.5 million clones, almost 96% seen once; the top ten hold around 0.13%. The germline V and J ends were trimmed by 5 bases and 7 bases, with 15 bases remaining between them. The CDR3 contains 13 residues. Germline lookup yields CDR1 MNHEY and CDR2 SVGAGI. The TCR was taken from a man between 18 and 35 years old in good health. Material for sequencing was naive CD4+ T cells sorted from blood. Specified subset: CD45RA+ positively selected. The chain employs TRBV6-5 and TRBJ2-7; TRBD2 is a possible D gene (5 bases). CDR3 amino acids: CASSPGDYGEQYF. The CDR3, as DNA: TGTGCCAGCAGTCCGGGCGACTATGGGGAGCAGTACTTC.